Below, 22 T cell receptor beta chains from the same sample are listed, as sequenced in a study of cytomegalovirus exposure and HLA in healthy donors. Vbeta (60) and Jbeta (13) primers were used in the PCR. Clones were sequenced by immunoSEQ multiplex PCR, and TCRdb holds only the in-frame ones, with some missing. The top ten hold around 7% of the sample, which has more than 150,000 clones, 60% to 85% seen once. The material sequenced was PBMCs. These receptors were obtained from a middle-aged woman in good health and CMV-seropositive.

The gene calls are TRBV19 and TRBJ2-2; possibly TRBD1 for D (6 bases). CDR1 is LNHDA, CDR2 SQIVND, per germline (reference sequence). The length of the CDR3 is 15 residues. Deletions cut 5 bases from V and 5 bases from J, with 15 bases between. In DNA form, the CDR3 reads TGTGCCAGTAGTGGGGTGGGGACAAGAACCGGGGAGCTGTTTTTT. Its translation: CASSGVGTRTGELFF. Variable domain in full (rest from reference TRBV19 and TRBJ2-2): DGGITQSPKYLFRKEGQNVTLSCEQNLNHDAMYWYRQDPGQGLRLIYYSQIVNDFQKGDIAEGYSVSREKKESFPLTVTSAQKNPTAFYLCASSGVGTRTGELFFGEGSRLTVL.

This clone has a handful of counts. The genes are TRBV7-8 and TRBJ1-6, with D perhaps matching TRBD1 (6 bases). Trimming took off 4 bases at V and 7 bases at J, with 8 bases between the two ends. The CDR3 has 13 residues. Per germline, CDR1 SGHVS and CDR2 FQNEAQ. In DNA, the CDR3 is TGTGCCAGCAGCTCCGACAGGAATTCACCCCTCCACTTT. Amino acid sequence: CASSSDRNSPLHF.

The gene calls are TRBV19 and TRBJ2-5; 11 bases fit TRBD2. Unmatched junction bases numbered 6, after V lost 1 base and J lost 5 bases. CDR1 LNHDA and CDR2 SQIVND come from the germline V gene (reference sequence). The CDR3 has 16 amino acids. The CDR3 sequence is CASSIGSGGAEETQYF. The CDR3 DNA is TGTGCCAGTAGTATAGGTAGCGGGGGGGCTGAGGAGACCCAGTACTTC.

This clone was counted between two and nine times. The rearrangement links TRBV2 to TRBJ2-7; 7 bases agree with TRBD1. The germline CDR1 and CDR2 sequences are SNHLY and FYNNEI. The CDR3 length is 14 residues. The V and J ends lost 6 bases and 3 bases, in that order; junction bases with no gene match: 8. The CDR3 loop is CASREKGQSYEQYF. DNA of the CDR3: TGTGCCAGCAGGGAAAAGGGACAGAGCTACGAGCAGTACTTC.

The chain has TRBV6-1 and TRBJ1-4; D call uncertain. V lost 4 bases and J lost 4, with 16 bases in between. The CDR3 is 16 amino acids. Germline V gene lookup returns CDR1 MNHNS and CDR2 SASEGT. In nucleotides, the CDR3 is TGTGCCAGCAGTGTGGGAGACGGAAGAGATAATGAAAAACTGTTTTTT. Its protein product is CASSVGDGRDNEKLFF.

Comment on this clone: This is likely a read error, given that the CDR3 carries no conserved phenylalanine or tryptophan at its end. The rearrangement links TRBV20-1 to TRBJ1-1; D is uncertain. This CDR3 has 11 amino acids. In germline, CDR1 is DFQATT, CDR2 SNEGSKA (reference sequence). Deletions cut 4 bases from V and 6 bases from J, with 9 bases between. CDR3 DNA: TGCAGTGCTATTCTCGTCCCTGAAGCTTTCTCT. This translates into CSAILVPEAFS.

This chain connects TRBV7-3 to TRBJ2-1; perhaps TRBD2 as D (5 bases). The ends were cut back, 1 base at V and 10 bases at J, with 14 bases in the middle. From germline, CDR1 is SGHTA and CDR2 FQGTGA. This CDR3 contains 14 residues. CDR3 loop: CASSLSPGVGEQFF. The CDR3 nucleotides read TGTGCCAGCAGCTTAAGTCCCGGGGTGGGCGAGCAGTTCTTC.

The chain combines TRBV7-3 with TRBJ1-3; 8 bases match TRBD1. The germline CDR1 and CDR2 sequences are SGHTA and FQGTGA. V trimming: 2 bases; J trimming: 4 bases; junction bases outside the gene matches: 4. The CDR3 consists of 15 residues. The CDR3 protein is CASSLGTGGGNTIYF. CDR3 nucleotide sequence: TGTGCCAGCAGCTTAGGGACAGGAGGAGGAAACACCATATATTTT.

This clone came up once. The CDR3 loop is CASSGSGGAIFSDEQFF. The DNA for the CDR3 is TGTGCCAGCAGTGGTAGCGGGGGAGCGATCTTTAGTGATGAGCAGTTCTTC. The chain carries TRBV2 and TRBJ2-1; 9 bases map to TRBD2. The junction had 15 bases not matched to a gene; V was cut back by 4 bases and J by 8 bases. CDR3 size: 17 residues. CDR1 and CDR2 (germline): SNHLY, FYNNEI.

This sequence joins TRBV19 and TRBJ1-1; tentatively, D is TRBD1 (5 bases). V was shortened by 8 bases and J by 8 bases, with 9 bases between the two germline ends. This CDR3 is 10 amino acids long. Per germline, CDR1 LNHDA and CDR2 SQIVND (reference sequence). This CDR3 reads CASFNREAFF. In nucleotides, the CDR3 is TGTGCCAGTTTTAACAGGGAAGCTTTCTTT.

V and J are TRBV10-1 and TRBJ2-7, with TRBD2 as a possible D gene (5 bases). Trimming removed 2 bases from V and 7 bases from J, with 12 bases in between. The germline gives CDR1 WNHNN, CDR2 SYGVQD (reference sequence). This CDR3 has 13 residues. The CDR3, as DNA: TGCGCCAGCAGTGAGGGATTGTCGGGGGAGCAGTACTTC. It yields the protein CASSEGLSGEQYF.

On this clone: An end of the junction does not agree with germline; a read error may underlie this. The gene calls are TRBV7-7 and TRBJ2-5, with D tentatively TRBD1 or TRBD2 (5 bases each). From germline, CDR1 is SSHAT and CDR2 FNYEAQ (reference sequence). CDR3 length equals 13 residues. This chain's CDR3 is CASSGPRGETQYF. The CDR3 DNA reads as TGTGCTAGCAGCGGCCCTAGGGGAGAGACCCAGTACTTC.

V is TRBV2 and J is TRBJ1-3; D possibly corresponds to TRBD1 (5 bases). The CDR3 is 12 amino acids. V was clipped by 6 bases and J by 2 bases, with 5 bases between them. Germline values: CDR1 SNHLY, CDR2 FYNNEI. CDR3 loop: CASSRAGNTIYF. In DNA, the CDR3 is TGTGCCAGCAGCAGGGCTGGAAACACCATATATTTT.

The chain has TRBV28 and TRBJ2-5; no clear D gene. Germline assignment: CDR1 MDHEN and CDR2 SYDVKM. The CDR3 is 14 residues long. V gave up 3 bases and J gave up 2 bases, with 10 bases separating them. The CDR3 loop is CASSFVAPQETQYF. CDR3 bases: TGTGCCAGCAGTTTTGTGGCCCCGCAAGAGACCCAGTACTTC.

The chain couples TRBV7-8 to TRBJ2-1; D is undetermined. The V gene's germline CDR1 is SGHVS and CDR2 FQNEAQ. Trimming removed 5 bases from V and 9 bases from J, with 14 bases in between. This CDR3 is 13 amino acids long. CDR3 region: CASSINLSSEQFF. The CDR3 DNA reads TGTGCCAGCAGCATAAACTTGTCTAGTGAGCAGTTCTTC.

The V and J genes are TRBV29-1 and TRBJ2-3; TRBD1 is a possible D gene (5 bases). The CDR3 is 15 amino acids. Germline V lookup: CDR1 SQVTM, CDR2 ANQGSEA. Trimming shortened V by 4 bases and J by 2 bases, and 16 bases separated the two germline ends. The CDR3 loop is CSVGSGHLNTDTQYF. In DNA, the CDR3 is TGCAGCGTTGGGTCCGGACACCTCAACACAGATACGCAGTATTTT.

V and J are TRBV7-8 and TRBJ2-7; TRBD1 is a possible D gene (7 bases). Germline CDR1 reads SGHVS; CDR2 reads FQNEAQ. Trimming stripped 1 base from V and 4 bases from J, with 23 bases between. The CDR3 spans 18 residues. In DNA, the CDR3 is TGTGCCAGCAGCTTAGGATTTGGCAGCGGGCAGGGGGAATACGAGCAGTACTTC. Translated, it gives CASSLGFGSGQGEYEQYF.

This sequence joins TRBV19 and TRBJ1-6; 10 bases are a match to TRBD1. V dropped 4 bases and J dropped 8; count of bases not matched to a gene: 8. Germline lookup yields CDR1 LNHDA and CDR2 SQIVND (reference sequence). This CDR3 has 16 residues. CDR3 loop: CASSTVVGTGDSPLHF. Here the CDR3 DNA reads TGTGCCAGTAGTACGGTGGTGGGGACAGGGGATTCACCCCTCCACTTT.

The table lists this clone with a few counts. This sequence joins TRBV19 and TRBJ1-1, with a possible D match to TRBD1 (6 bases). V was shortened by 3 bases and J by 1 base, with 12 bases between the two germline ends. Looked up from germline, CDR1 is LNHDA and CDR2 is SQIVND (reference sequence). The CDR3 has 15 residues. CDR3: CASSIGRGKNTEAFF. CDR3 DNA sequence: TGTGCCAGTAGTATTGGGAGGGGGAAGAACACTGAAGCTTTCTTT.

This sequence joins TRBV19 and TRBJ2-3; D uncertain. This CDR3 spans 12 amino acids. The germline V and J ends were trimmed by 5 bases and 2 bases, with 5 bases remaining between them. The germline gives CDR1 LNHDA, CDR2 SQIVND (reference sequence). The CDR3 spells CASSPPTDTQYF. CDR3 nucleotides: TGTGCCAGTAGTCCTCCCACAGATACGCAGTATTTT.

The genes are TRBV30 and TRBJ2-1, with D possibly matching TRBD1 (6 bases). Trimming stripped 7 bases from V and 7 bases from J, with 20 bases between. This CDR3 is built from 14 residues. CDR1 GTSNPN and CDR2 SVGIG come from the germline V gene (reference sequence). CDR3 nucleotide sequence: TGTGCCTTGGAGAACAGGGCTAAAGTGAATGAGCAGTTCTTC. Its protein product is CALENRAKVNEQFF.

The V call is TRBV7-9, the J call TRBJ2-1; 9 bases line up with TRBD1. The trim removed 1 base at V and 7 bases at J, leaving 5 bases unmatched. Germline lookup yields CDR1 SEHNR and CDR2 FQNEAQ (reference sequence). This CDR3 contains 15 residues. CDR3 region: CASSLGGTGNNEQFF. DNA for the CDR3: TGTGCCAGCAGCTTAGGAGGGACAGGGAATAATGAGCAGTTCTTC.